Each of the 9 T cell receptor beta chains below was sequenced from the same sample in a study of blood T cell repertoires in COVID-19. Method: immunoSEQ multiplex PCR; TCRdb's copy keeps in-frame clones and lacks some. The repertoire holds about 160,000 clones, with around 82% as singletons. Sequenced sample: peripheral blood. Source of these receptors: a woman in her thirties or forties with COVID-19, enrolled during active disease.

This clone was recorded only once. This chain joins TRBV3-1 (or the pseudogene TRBV3-2) and TRBJ1-1, with D maybe TRBD1 (6 bases). Per the germline V gene, CDR1 is LGHDT and CDR2 is YNNKEL (reference sequence). Trimming stripped 4 bases from V and 0 bases from J, with 9 bases between. This CDR3 comprises 14 residues. CDR3 region: CASSRDTLNTEAFF. For the CDR3, the DNA is TGTGCCAGCAGCCGGGACACACTGAACACTGAAGCTTTCTTT.

This clone was detected only once. The chain combines TRBV14 with TRBJ1-4; unclear D gene. V lost 10 bases, J lost 4 bases, and 16 bases lay in between. Germline loops: CDR1 SGHDN, CDR2 FVKESK. CDR3 length: 14 amino acids. CDR3 sequence: CATAPRANNEKLFF. The CDR3 nucleotides read TGTGCCACCGCCCCGCGAGCTAATAATGAAAAACTGTTTTTT.

The sample holds one count of this clone. V is TRBV11-2 and J is TRBJ1-3; D remains ambiguous. The CDR3 is 13 amino acids. Germline CDR1 and CDR2: SGHAT and FQNNGV. With 2 bases removed from V and 7 bases from J, the gap between germline ends came to 9 bases. The CDR3 region is CASSLRVRNTIYF. The CDR3 DNA follows: TGTGCCAGCAGCTTACGGGTTAGGAACACCATATATTTT.

V gene TRBV19 combines with J gene TRBJ2-4, with D possibly TRBD1 on 5 matching bases. The CDR3 runs to 15 residues. Trimming left V 4 bases short and J 0 bases short, with 10 bases between. Germline V gene data show CDR1 as LNHDA and CDR2 as SQIVND (reference sequence). This CDR3 is CASSNTTVAKNIQYF. DNA of the CDR3: TGTGCCAGTAGTAATACGACAGTAGCCAAAAACATTCAGTACTTC.

V is TRBV19 and J is TRBJ1-1; 7 bases align to TRBD1. The CDR3 is 14 residues long. Trimming took 5 bases from V and 1 from J; bases not matched to a gene: 4. Germline assignment: CDR1 LNHDA and CDR2 SQIVND (reference sequence). The CDR3 reads CASSPRGANTEAFF. The CDR3 DNA reads as TGTGCCAGTAGTCCCAGGGGGGCGAACACTGAAGCTTTCTTT.

The J gene is TRBJ1-1, the V gene TRBV30; no reliable D call. Deletions cut 2 bases from V and 7 bases from J, with 5 bases between. CDR1 is GTSNPN, CDR2 SVGIG, per germline (reference sequence). CDR3 size: 10 residues. CDR3 sequence reads: CAWSRSEAFF. CDR3 sequence (DNA): TGTGCCTGGAGTAGGAGTGAAGCTTTCTTT.

The rearrangement uses TRBV5-6 and TRBJ2-5; D call uncertain. CDR1 is SGHDT, CDR2 YYEEEE, per germline. V lost 5 bases to trimming and J lost 2 bases, with 13 bases between them. The CDR3 has 14 residues. Written as DNA, the CDR3 is TGTGCCAGCAGTCTCCGGTCCTATCAAGAGACCCAGTACTTC. Its protein product is CASSLRSYQETQYF.

This chain connects TRBV18 to TRBJ2-5; tentatively, D is TRBD1 (5 bases). This CDR3 is 14 amino acids long. The V and J ends lost 5 bases and 2 bases respectively, with 12 bases between them. Germline values: CDR1 KGHSH, CDR2 LQKENI. CDR3 amino acids: CASSSRQLQETQYF. As DNA, the CDR3 is TGTGCCAGCTCATCGCGACAGCTTCAAGAGACCCAGTACTTC.

The J gene is TRBJ1-5, the V gene TRBV19, with D perhaps TRBD1 (6 bases). The CDR3 extends over 18 amino acids. Looked up from germline, CDR1 is LNHDA and CDR2 is SQIVND (reference sequence). The V and J ends lost 3 bases and 6 bases respectively, with 24 bases between them. The CDR3 protein is CASSILVSETGRFQPQHF. Written as DNA, the CDR3 is TGTGCCAGTAGTATCTTAGTATCGGAAACAGGGAGATTTCAGCCCCAGCATTTT.